This T cell receptor beta chain derives from a study of shared clonotypes between healthy human individuals. There are 14 residues in the CDR3. Trimming took 1 base from V and 1 from J, leaving 8 bases between them. CDR1 LGHNA and CDR2 YSLEER come from the germline V gene. Libraries were prepared by immunoSEQ multiplex PCR; TCRdb keeps only in-frame clonotypes and omits some of them. The table includes about 2.2 million clones, about 94% detected once. Selected positively for CCR7 and CD45RO-negative, naive CD8 cells excluded terminally differentiated effector memory CD45RA+ cells. The gene calls are TRBV4-3 and TRBJ2-7, with D perhaps matching TRBD2 (6 bases). The sample comprised naive CD8+ T cells from PBMCs. The source of this sequence is a man between 18 and 35 years old in good health. Some clones in this sample may be carry-over from other donors' samples. CDR3 nucleotide sequence: TGCGCCAGCAGCCAAGTTCTAGCGTCCTACGAGCAGTACTTC. It encodes CASSQVLASYEQYF.